This T cell receptor beta chain was retrieved from a study of blood T cells in healthy people across ages. In the case of this clonotype: Its antigen is as yet unknown.

Next came a second PCR, run for about 7 to 12 cycles, which used a sample-barcoded 5' primer along with a J-beta primer mix. TCRdb independently ran MiXCR on the 5' RACE reads; one entry per CDR3 protein. In the table there are hundreds of thousands of distinct CDR3 sequences, approximately 49% of which are singletons. Broader study findings: Age showed a roughly linear inverse relationship with TCR beta diversity per million T cells. Since the PBMCs were unsorted, naive and antigen-experienced cells could not be conclusively compared.

V lost 5 bases, J lost 8 bases, and 10 bases stayed unmatched. The CDR3 covers 14 residues. Germline V gives CDR1 DFQATT, CDR2 SNEGSKA (reference sequence). The V gene is TRBV20-1, the J gene TRBJ1-2, with TRBD1 matching 11 bases. Sequencing used blood. This clonotype was sampled from a woman aged 55-69 years in good health. The chain's CDR3 is CSAPSDRGHRGYTF. In nucleotides, the CDR3 is TGCAGTGCTCCCTCGGACAGGGGGCATAGGGGCTACACCTTC.